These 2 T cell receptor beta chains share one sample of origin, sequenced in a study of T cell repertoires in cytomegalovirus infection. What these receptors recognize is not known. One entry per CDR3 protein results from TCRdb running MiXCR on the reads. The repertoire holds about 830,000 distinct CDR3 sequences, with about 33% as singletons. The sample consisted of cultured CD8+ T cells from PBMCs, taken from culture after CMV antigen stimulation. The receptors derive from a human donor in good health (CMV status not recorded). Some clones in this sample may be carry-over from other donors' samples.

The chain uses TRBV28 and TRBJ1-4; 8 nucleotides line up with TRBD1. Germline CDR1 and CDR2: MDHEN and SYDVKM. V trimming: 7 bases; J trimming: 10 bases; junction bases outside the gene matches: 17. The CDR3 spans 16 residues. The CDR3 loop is CASTLSGSGGRGKLFF. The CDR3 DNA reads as TGTGCCAGCACTCTATCGGGGTCAGGGGGCCGCGGAAAACTGTTTTTT. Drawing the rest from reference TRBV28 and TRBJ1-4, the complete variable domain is DVKVTQSSRYLVKRTGEKVFLECVQDMDHENMFWYRQDPGLGLRLIYFSYDVKMKEKGDIPEGYSVSREKKERFSLILESASTNQTSMYLCASTLSGSGGRGKLFFGSGTQLSVL.

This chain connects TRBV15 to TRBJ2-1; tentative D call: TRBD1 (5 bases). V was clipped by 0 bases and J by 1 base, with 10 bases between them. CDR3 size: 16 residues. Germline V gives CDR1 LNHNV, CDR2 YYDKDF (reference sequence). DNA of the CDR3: TGTGCCACCAGCAGAGACTTGCAGGGTTCCTACAATGAGCAGTTCTTC. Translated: CATSRDLQGSYNEQFF.